This TCR beta chain was identified in a study of regulatory T cells in long-lasting Graves disease. Sequencing libraries for TCR beta were prepared with iRepertoire HTBI primers and Arm-PCR of CDR3 regions. MiXCR, run by TCRdb on the multiplex PCR reads, gives a single entry per CDR3 protein. The sample includes about half a million distinct CDR3 sequences, about 12% of them seen just once. CDR3 length: 13 amino acids. Germline lookup yields CDR1 SGHAT and CDR2 FQNNGV. V gave up 2 bases and J gave up 7 bases, with 12 bases separating them. Noted time point: newly diagnosed GD, antithyroid drugs for less than 3 months. The TCR library was made from RNA extracted from PBMCs. This clonotype came up many times. Its target is not known. General study points: TRBV28, TRBJ1-2 and TRBJ2-5 emerged as the favored segments in persistent disease.

The same specimen was also included in a second study, on T cells in Graves' hyperthyroidism and ophthalmopathy.

This specimen was peripheral blood mononuclear cells (PBMCs), taken at new diagnosis, from a patient treated with antithyroid drugs. V gene TRBV11-2 combines with J gene TRBJ2-7; D gene unclear. The TCR was taken from a woman aged 30 to 39 with Graves disease. The CDR3, as DNA: TGTGCCAGCAGCTTAATCCTGGTGGGTGAGCAGTACTTC. Its translation: CASSLILVGEQYF.